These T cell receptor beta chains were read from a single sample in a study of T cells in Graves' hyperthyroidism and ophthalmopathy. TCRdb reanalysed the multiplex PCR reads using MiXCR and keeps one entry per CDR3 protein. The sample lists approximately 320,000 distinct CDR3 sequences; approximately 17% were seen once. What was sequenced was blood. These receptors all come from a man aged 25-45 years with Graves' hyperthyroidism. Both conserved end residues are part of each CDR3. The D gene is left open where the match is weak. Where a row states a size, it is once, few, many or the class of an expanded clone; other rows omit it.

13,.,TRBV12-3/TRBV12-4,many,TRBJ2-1,TGTGCCAGCAGTTACCGTTGGCCAAATGAGCAGTTCTTC,CASSYRWPNEQFF
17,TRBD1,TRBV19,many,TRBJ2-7,TGTGCCAGTAGTGCAAAATGGACCGGGACAGAGTCTAACGAGCAGTACTTC,CASSAKWTGTESNEQYF
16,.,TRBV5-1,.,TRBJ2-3,TGCGCCAGCAGCTTTTTCACGGGCCCGATCACAGATACGCAGTATTTT,CASSFFTGPITDTQYF
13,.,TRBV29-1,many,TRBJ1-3,TGCAGCGTTGTGGCCGACTCTGGAAACACCATATATTTT,CSVVADSGNTIYF
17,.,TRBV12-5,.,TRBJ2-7,TGTGCTAGTGGTTTGGTACTTATCGGGGAGAGCTCCTACGAGCAGTACTTC,CASGLVLIGESSYEQYF
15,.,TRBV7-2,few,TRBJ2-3,TGTGCCAGCAGCTTTCAGGCTAGCAATACAGATACGCAGTATTTT,CASSFQASNTDTQYF
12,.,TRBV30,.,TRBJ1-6,TGTGCCTGGGACCGGTATAATTCACCCCTCCACTTT,CAWDRYNSPLHF
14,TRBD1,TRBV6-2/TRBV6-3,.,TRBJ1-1,TGTGCCCTGAGAACGGCAGGGGGCGCGAGTGAAGCTTTCTTT,CALRTAGGASEAFF
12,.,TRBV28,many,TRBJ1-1,TGTGCCAGCAGCTTCAGGAACACTGAAGCTTTCTTT,CASSFRNTEAFF
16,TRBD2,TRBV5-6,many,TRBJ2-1,TGTGCCAGCAGCTGGGAGGGCGGTGGGCCGAGGGGTGAGCAGTTCTTC,CASSWEGGGPRGEQFF
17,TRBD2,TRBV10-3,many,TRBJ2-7,TGTGCCATCAGGGGATCTTTAGCGGGGTCTTACTCCTACGAGCAGTACTTC,CAIRGSLAGSYSYEQYF
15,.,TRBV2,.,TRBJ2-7,TGTGCCAGCAGTGAAGCAACGGGCGCTCTCTACGAGCAGTACTTC,CASSEATGALYEQYF
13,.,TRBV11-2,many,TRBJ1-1,TGTGCCAGCAGCTGGCGGGGCGACACTGAAGCTTTCTTT,CASSWRGDTEAFF
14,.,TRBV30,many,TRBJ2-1,TGTGCCTGGAGTGTCAGGAACACCAGAAATGAGCAGTTCTTC,CAWSVRNTRNEQFF
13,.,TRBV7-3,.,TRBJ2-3,TGTGCCAGCAGCCAAGGCTTGACAGATACGCAGTATTTT,CASSQGLTDTQYF
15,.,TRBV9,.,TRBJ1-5,TGTGCCAGCAGCGTGTCCGGACAGCCGAATCAGCCCCAGCATTTT,CASSVSGQPNQPQHF
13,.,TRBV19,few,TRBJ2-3,TGTGCCAGTAGTATAGGACAGAGAGATACGCAGTATTTT,CASSIGQRDTQYF
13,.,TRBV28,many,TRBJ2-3,TGTGCCAGCAGGAGGACCGGCACAGATACGCAGTATTTT,CASRRTGTDTQYF
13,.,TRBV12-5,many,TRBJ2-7,TGTGCTAGTGTTTGGGGGGAAGATGGCGAGCAGTACTTC,CASVWGEDGEQYF
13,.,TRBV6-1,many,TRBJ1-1,TGTGCCGGAAGGGTCCACACGGGGGCTGAAGCTTTCTTT,CAGRVHTGAEAFF
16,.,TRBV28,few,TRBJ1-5,TGTGCCAGCAGTCCACCGGGGGGCATGAGCAATCAGCCCCAGCATTTT,CASSPPGGMSNQPQHF
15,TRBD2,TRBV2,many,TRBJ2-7,TGTGCCAGCAGACCCCCCGGACTAGCGGGAGACGAGCAGTACTTC,CASRPPGLAGDEQYF
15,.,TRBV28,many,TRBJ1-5,TGTGCCAGCAGTAATCCCACCGGGGGTGGTCAGCCCCAGCATTTT,CASSNPTGGGQPQHF
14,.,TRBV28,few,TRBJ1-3,TGTGCCAGCAGTTTATTCGGAGCTGGAAACACCATATATTTT,CASSLFGAGNTIYF
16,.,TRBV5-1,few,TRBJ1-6,TGCGCCAGCAGCACCGGGACATCCCGGGATAATTCACCCCTCCACTTT,CASSTGTSRDNSPLHF
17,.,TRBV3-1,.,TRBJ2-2,TGTGCCAGCTCCCTCCTCCGAGTAAGGAGGAACACCGGGGAGCTGTTTTTT,CASSLLRVRRNTGELFF
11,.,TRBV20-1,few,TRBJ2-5,TGCAGTGCTACACTACAAGAGACCCAGTACTTC,CSATLQETQYF
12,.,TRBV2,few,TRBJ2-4,TGTGCCAGCGGGGTATACAAAAACATTCAGTACTTC,CASGVYKNIQYF
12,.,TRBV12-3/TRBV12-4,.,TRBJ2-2,TGTGCCAGCGGGAGAGACACCGGGGAGCTGTTTTTT,CASGRDTGELFF
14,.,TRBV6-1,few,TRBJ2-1,TGTGCCAGCAATCGGGGTGGGCAGTACAATGAGCAGTTCTTC,CASNRGGQYNEQFF
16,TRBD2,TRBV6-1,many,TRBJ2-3,TGTGCCAGCATCCTACTAGCGGGAGGGCGGACAGATACGCAGTATTTT,CASILLAGGRTDTQYF
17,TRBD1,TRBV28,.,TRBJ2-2,TGTGCCAGCAGCCAGGCCTTGGGACAGGGGACCACCGGGGAGCTGTTTTTT,CASSQALGQGTTGELFF
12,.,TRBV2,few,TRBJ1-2,TGTGCCAGCAGATCGGACAGCTATGGCTACACCTTC,CASRSDSYGYTF
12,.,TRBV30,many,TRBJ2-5,TGTGCCTGGGGGATGCTGCGAGAGACCCAGTACTTC,CAWGMLRETQYF
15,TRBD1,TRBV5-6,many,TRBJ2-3,TGTGCCAGCAGCTTGAGACAGGGGGCGCATTGGACGCAGTATTTT,CASSLRQGAHWTQYF
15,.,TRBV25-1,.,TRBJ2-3,TGTGCCACCACTAGGGACCCCACTAGCACAGATACGCAGTATTTT,CATTRDPTSTDTQYF
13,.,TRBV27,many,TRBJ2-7,TGTGCCAGCAGTTTAAGAGGCCAGTACGAGCAGTACTTC,CASSLRGQYEQYF
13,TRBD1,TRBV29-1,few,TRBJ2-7,TGCAGCGTTGAGGGGGACAGGTTCTACGAGCAGTACTTC,CSVEGDRFYEQYF
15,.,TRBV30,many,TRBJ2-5,TGTGCCTGGAGGTTGGGAGAGACCCTACGGGGGACCCAGTACTTC,CAWRLGETLRGTQYF
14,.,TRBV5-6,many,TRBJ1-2,TGTGCCAGCATCCTCCGAGGATATAACTATGGCTACACCTTC,CASILRGYNYGYTF
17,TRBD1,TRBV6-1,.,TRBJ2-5,TGTGCCAGCAACCCCAGGATTATGCAGGGGGCCTGGGAGACCCAGTACTTC,CASNPRIMQGAWETQYF
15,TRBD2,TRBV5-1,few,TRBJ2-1,TGCGCCAGCAGCCGGAGGACTAGCGATACAGATGAGCAGTTCTTC,CASSRRTSDTDEQFF
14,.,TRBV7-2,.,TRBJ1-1,TGTGCCAGCAGCTTAGCGGGACTTGGCACTGAAGCTTTCTTT,CASSLAGLGTEAFF
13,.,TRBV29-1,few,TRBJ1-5,TGCAGCGCCTTGACGGCTAGCAATCAGCCCCAGCATTTT,CSALTASNQPQHF
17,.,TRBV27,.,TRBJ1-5,TGTGCCAGCAGTTTTATCCCGCCCGGGGCCCTCAATCAGCCCCAGCATTTT,CASSFIPPGALNQPQHF
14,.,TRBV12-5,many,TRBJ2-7,TGTGCTAGTGGTTTGCAACACGCAGGGGACGAGCAGTACTTC,CASGLQHAGDEQYF
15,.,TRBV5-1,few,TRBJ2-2,TGCGCCAGCACCCGGTCCGGGGCGAACACCGGGGAGCTGTTTTTT,CASTRSGANTGELFF
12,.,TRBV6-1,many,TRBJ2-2,TGTGCCAGCAGTGGAGAGGGCGGGGAGCTGTTTTTT,CASSGEGGELFF
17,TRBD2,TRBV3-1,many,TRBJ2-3,TGTGCCAGCAGCCCATATTCCGGCGGGAGGAGAGAGGATACGCAGTATTTT,CASSPYSGGRREDTQYF
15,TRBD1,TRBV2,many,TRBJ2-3,TGTGCCAGCAGTGGACAGGGGATGATCACAGATACGCAGTATTTT,CASSGQGMITDTQYF
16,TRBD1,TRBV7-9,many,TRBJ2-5,TGTGCCAGCAGCCCACACAGGGGCGCGGGTCAAGAGACCCAGTACTTC,CASSPHRGAGQETQYF
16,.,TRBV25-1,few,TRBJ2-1,TGTGCCAGCAGCTCTCAGGGGAGGGCCACCATCAATGAGCAGTTCTTC,CASSSQGRATINEQFF
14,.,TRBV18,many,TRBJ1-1,TGTGCCAGCTCGCTATTCACCGTCTTTCCTGAAGCTTTCTTT,CASSLFTVFPEAFF
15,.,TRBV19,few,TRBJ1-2,TGTGCCAGTAGTAGGGGACCGGGACGGTCCTATGGCTACACCTTC,CASSRGPGRSYGYTF
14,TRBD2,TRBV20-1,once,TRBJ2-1,TGCAGTGCCTCAAGCGGGGCCCCCTACAATGAGCAGTTCTTC,CSASSGAPYNEQFF
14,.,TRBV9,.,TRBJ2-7,TGTGCCAGCAGCCTGGGGGGCGGTACCTACGAGCAGTACTTC,CASSLGGGTYEQYF
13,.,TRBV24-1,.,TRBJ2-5,TGTGCCACCGCTGTGGGGTCGTTAGGGACCCAGTACTTC,CATAVGSLGTQYF
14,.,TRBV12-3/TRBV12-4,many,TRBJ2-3,TGTGCCAGCAGTTCAAGGACTTCGTCAGATACGCAGTATTTT,CASSSRTSSDTQYF
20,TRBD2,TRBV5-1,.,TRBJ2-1,TGCGCCAGCAGCTTGGATGGACTAGCGGATGGACGAAGCTCCTACAATGAGCAGTTCTTC,CASSLDGLADGRSSYNEQFF